The 32 T cell receptor beta chains given below trace back to one sample, sequenced in a study of T-cell memory formation after mild COVID-19. TCRdb redid the calling of the 5' RACE reads with MiXCR, one entry per CDR3 protein. The sample carries about 110,000 distinct CDR3 sequences, around 11% recorded once. The sample comprised PBMCs or a T cell subset sorted from them (not recorded which). The receptors stem from an adult woman who had mild COVID-19 (a few samples of this study predate the infection). Cell type and time point are not known.

The chain links TRBV7-9 to TRBJ1-4; D unresolved. The CDR3 spans 13 residues. Germline V gene sequence: CDR1 SEHNR, CDR2 FQNEAQ (reference sequence). Trimming shortened V by 2 bases and J by 8 bases, and 9 bases separated the two germline ends. CDR3 region: CASSLPIYEKLFF. Here the CDR3 DNA reads TGTGCCAGCAGCTTACCCATATACGAAAAACTGTTTTTT.

This clonotype was picked up a small number of times. V and J are TRBV4-3 and TRBJ2-3, with a possible D match to TRBD1 (6 bases). The V end lost 5 bases, the J end lost 4 bases, and 16 bases lay between the germline ends. Germline V lookup: CDR1 LGHNA, CDR2 YSLEER. CDR3 length: 15 residues. CDR3 amino acids: CASSGLTGRPDTQYF. CDR3 nucleotides: TGCGCCAGCAGCGGGTTGACAGGCCGGCCAGATACGCAGTATTTT.

The V gene is TRBV6-2 or TRBV6-3, the J gene TRBJ2-1; 8 nucleotides agree with TRBD1. Germline values: CDR1 MNHEY, CDR2 SVGEGT. The CDR3 contains 13 residues. Trimming removed 8 bases from V and 7 bases from J; junction bases left unmatched: 7. The CDR3 reads CASQGAYVNEQFF. CDR3 nucleotide sequence: TGTGCCAGCCAGGGGGCGTACGTTAATGAGCAGTTCTTC.

The J gene is TRBJ2-1, the V gene TRBV7-9; TRBD2 matches 14 bases. With 5 bases clipped from V and 8 bases from J, the junction kept 8 bases outside the gene matches. The CDR3 totals 16 residues. Per germline, CDR1 SEHNR and CDR2 FQNEAQ (reference sequence). CDR3 protein: CASSRLAGGPLDEQFF. The CDR3 DNA reads TGTGCCAGCAGCCGACTAGCGGGAGGGCCCTTGGATGAGCAGTTCTTC.

The chain combines TRBV4-1 with TRBJ2-7; weak D call: TRBD2 (5 bases). CDR1 MGHRA and CDR2 YSYEKL come from the germline V gene. The CDR3 contains 14 residues. V lost 3 bases and J lost 0, with 9 bases in between. The CDR3 bases are TGCGCCAGCAGCCATAAGCGGAGCTCCTACGAGCAGTACTTC. Protein: CASSHKRSSYEQYF.

CDR3 residues: CASSFIVPGLAGGPRRDEQFF. The CDR3 DNA is TGTGCCAGCAGTTTTATTGTACCGGGTCTAGCGGGAGGGCCGAGGAGAGATGAGCAGTTCTTC. The chain combines TRBV27 with TRBJ2-1, with 12 bases that match TRBD2. The CDR3 extends over 21 amino acids. After removal of 3 bases from V and 8 bases from J, the junction contained 23 bases not matched to a gene. Germline V gene sequence: CDR1 MNHEY, CDR2 SMNVEV (reference sequence).

This clonotype was seen only a few times. This chain uses TRBV12-5 with TRBJ2-7, with D hard to call. The CDR3 consists of 13 residues. CDR1 is LGHNT and CDR2 is FRNRAP in the germline V gene. V was clipped by 6 bases and J by 7 bases, with 16 bases between them. CDR3 sequence: CASGTVTWGEQYF. The CDR3, as DNA: TGTGCTAGTGGGACGGTGACCTGGGGAGAGCAGTACTTC.

This clonotype was counted a few times. V usage is TRBV12-5 and J usage is TRBJ2-7; 12 nucleotides line up with TRBD1. Germline CDR1 and CDR2: LGHNT and FRNRAP. The CDR3 is 14 residues long. The trim removed 3 bases at V and 6 bases at J, leaving 3 bases unmatched. Here the CDR3 DNA reads TGTGCTAGTGGTTTTGGGACAGGGGGCTTCGAGCAGTACTTC. Amino acid sequence: CASGFGTGGFEQYF.

This clonotype was seen more than once but under ten times. V and J are TRBV3-1 and TRBJ2-3; 11 positions agree with TRBD2. This CDR3 is 16 amino acids long. V dropped 0 bases and J dropped 3; count of bases not matched to a gene: 2. Germline V gives CDR1 LGHDT, CDR2 YNNKEL (reference sequence). The DNA for the CDR3 is TGTGCCAGCAGCCAAGAGTGGACTAGCGGGACAGATACGCAGTATTTT. Its protein product is CASSQEWTSGTDTQYF.

This clonotype was seen more than once but under ten times. The chain has TRBV19 and TRBJ2-7; 8 nucleotides agree with TRBD1. V gave up 3 bases and J gave up 7 bases; unmatched junction bases: 8. This CDR3 spans 14 amino acids. Germline V gene data show CDR1 as LNHDA and CDR2 as SQIVND (reference sequence). In DNA, the CDR3 is TGTGCCAGTAGTATGATCGGACAGGGTGGAGAGCAGTACTTC. It codes for CASSMIGQGGEQYF.

The V gene is TRBV4-1, the J gene TRBJ1-1, with TRBD1 matching over 8 bases. The CDR3 contains 16 residues. From germline, CDR1 is MGHRA and CDR2 YSYEKL. Trimming took 0 bases from V and 5 from J; bases not matched to a gene: 8. The CDR3 loop reads CASSQEYAQGGTEAFF. In DNA form, the CDR3 reads TGCGCCAGCAGCCAAGAATACGCACAGGGGGGGACTGAAGCTTTCTTT.

The chain employs TRBV6-1 and TRBJ2-1; the D call may be TRBD1 or TRBD2 (5 bases each). The CDR3 is made up of 15 amino acids. Germline CDR1 is MNHNS and CDR2 is SASEGT. Trimming pared 0 bases from V and 2 bases from J, leaving 8 bases between. The CDR3 is CASSEAGTAYNEQFF. The CDR3 region has the DNA TGTGCCAGCAGTGAAGCGGGGACGGCCTACAATGAGCAGTTCTTC.

In its sample, this clonotype was seen many times. The rearrangement uses TRBV24-1 and TRBJ2-7, with a possible D match to TRBD1 (5 bases). V lost 3 bases, J lost 13 bases, and 15 bases lay in between. CDR3 length equals 12 residues. CDR1 is KGHDR, CDR2 SFDVKD, per germline. The CDR3 bases are TGTGCCACCAGTGATGTGGGGCTGACTCGCTACTTC. This translates into CATSDVGLTRYF.

This clonotype was seen repeatedly, ten times or more. This chain links TRBV7-9 with TRBJ2-7; D is undetermined. Germline CDR1 reads SEHNR; CDR2 reads FQNEAQ (reference sequence). V shed 0 bases and J shed 2 bases, with 2 bases lying between them. The CDR3 runs to 12 residues. CDR3 DNA sequence: TGTGCCAGCAGCTTAGCTGCCTACGAGCAGTACTTC. Translating gives CASSLAAYEQYF.

This chain joins TRBV7-9 and TRBJ1-2; D remains unclear. The germline V gene encodes CDR1 SEHNR and CDR2 FQNEAQ (reference sequence). Trimming took 7 bases from V and 4 from J, leaving 16 bases between them. The CDR3 runs 14 residues. Here the CDR3 DNA reads TGTGCCAGCAATACAGCCTCAGCCCCCTATGGCTACACCTTC. Translation gives CASNTASAPYGYTF.

This clonotype came up a few times. The chain joins TRBV24-1 to TRBJ2-1; D is ambiguous. CDR1 KGHDR and CDR2 SFDVKD come from the germline V gene. V dropped 5 bases and J dropped 4 bases, with 11 bases sitting between them. The CDR3 totals 14 residues. Here the CDR3 DNA reads TGTGCCACCAGTGCGGCCCCCAAATACAATGAGCAGTTCTTC. It specifies CATSAAPKYNEQFF.

The chain uses TRBV18 and TRBJ1-6; TRBD1 agrees at 7 bases. Looked up from germline, CDR1 is KGHSH and CDR2 is LQKENI. J was trimmed by 0 bases and V by 3 bases; bases with no gene match: 8. The CDR3 sequence is 18 residues long. The CDR3 bases are TGTGCCAGCTCACCTCCGGGACAGTCTATCTCCTATAATTCACCCCTCCACTTT. Its protein product is CASSPPGQSISYNSPLHF.

The chain is built from TRBV2 and TRBJ2-7; 7 bases fit TRBD1. In germline, CDR1 is SNHLY, CDR2 FYNNEI. The ends lost 8 bases at V and 5 bases at J; junction bases unmatched: 6. This CDR3 spans 12 amino acids. The CDR3 DNA reads as TGTGCCAGCCTCGACAGGGTCCACGAGCAGTACTTC. Translating it yields CASLDRVHEQYF.

The rearrangement uses TRBV24-1 and TRBJ2-2, with a possible D match to TRBD1 (5 bases). Per the germline V gene, CDR1 is KGHDR and CDR2 is SFDVKD. V gave up 9 bases and J gave up 5 bases, with 12 bases separating them. The CDR3 contains 13 residues. CDR3 sequence reads: CATLEQGTGELFF. CDR3 DNA sequence: TGTGCCACCCTAGAGCAGGGAACCGGGGAGCTGTTTTTT.

The CDR3 loop reads CASREGQGLSYEQYF. The CDR3 coding sequence is TGCGCCAGCAGGGAAGGACAGGGTCTCTCCTACGAGCAGTACTTC. This rearrangement joins TRBV5-1 to TRBJ2-7; 8 bases map to TRBD1. CDR1 and CDR2 (germline): SGHRS, YFSETQ. The V and J ends lost 5 bases and 0 bases, in that order; junction bases with no gene match: 7. The CDR3 runs to 15 residues.

This clonotype was seen ten or more times. This rearrangement joins TRBV12-3 or TRBV12-4 to TRBJ2-2, with 8 bases matching TRBD2. J gave up 0 bases and V 7 bases, and 10 bases lay outside the gene matches. CDR3 length equals 17 residues. The CDR3 loop reads CASTKKWGLANTGELFF. CDR3 in DNA: TGTGCCAGCACCAAAAAATGGGGACTAGCGAACACCGGGGAGCTGTTTTTT.

The rearrangement links TRBV12-3 or TRBV12-4 to TRBJ2-3, with unresolved D. The V and J ends lost 6 bases and 5 bases respectively, with 21 bases between them. This CDR3 region has 16 residues. CDR3 nucleotide sequence: TGTGCCAGCAGCCCCGGACCGACGCTCTCGAGAGATACGCAGTATTTT. Protein sequence: CASSPGPTLSRDTQYF.

This clonotype was seen a few times. This chain connects TRBV9 to TRBJ2-1, with 7 bases that match TRBD2. With 4 bases clipped from V and 9 bases from J, the junction kept 7 bases outside the gene matches. The CDR3 is 13 amino acids. CDR1 and CDR2 from the germline V gene are SGDLS and YYNGEE. The CDR3: CASSLGEGLEQFF. The CDR3 nucleotides read TGTGCCAGCAGCTTAGGGGAGGGCCTTGAGCAGTTCTTC.

This clonotype was seen only a few times. The chain joins TRBV27 to TRBJ2-1; 10 positions agree with TRBD2. V was clipped by 7 bases and J by 7 bases; unmatched bases: 7. Germline V gene sequence: CDR1 MNHEY, CDR2 SMNVEV (reference sequence). The CDR3 contains 14 residues. CDR3 sequence reads: CASTIRAGGNEQFF. The CDR3 coding sequence is TGTGCCAGCACGATTCGAGCGGGAGGGAATGAGCAGTTCTTC.

The chain employs TRBV12-3 or TRBV12-4 and TRBJ2-7; D is possibly TRBD1 (6 bases). The CDR3 runs 14 residues. Trimming removed 5 bases at V and 4 bases at J, with 15 bases between. The CDR3 nucleotides read TGTGCCAGCAGTGTACAGGGAGACAGATACGAGCAGTACTTC. This sequence encodes CASSVQGDRYEQYF.

The chain links TRBV7-2 to TRBJ2-5; the match to TRBD1 covers 7 bases. The V and J ends lost 1 base and 2 bases, in that order; junction bases with no gene match: 10. Germline V gives CDR1 SGHTA, CDR2 FQGNSA. CDR3 length: 17 residues. This chain's CDR3 is CASSLDEWDSQQETQYF. CDR3 DNA sequence: TGTGCCAGCAGCTTAGATGAGTGGGACAGCCAGCAAGAGACCCAGTACTTC.

Many counts were recorded for this clonotype. V gene TRBV5-1 combines with J gene TRBJ2-2, with D unclear. V was cut by 0 bases and J by 2 bases, with 5 bases left in between. Germline lookup yields CDR1 SGHRS and CDR2 YFSETQ. The CDR3 spans 14 residues. In nucleotides, the CDR3 is TGCGCCAGCAGCTTGGCCGGCAACACCGGGGAGCTGTTTTTT. It encodes CASSLAGNTGELFF.

Only a few counts were recorded for this clonotype. The gene calls are TRBV27 and TRBJ2-1; no reliable D call. Trimming cost V 2 bases and J 2 bases, with 10 bases left between them. Germline CDR1 reads MNHEY; CDR2 reads SMNVEV (reference sequence). The CDR3 consists of 15 residues. The CDR3, as DNA: TGTGCCAGCAGTTTAGGTAGATCCGCCTACAATGAGCAGTTCTTC. Its protein product is CASSLGRSAYNEQFF.

This clonotype was seen a handful of times. V usage is TRBV7-9 and J usage is TRBJ1-4; D is undetermined. The CDR3 spans 14 residues. V lost 5 bases, J lost 0 bases, and 7 bases lay in between. Germline values: CDR1 SEHNR, CDR2 FQNEAQ (reference sequence). CDR3 bases: TGTGCCAGCAGCCTTTTTGCAACTAATGAAAAACTGTTTTTT. Translation: CASSLFATNEKLFF.

This clonotype was seen a few times. V usage is TRBV10-3 and J usage is TRBJ2-5; D is unclear. V lost 5 bases, J lost 0 bases, and 13 bases lay in between. The CDR3 contains 15 residues. Germline CDR1 is ENHRY and CDR2 is SYGVKD. CDR3 sequence reads: CAISSLAADQETQYF. CDR3 sequence (DNA): TGTGCCATCAGTAGCCTTGCGGCGGACCAAGAGACCCAGTACTTC.

Only a few counts were recorded for this clonotype. This rearrangement joins TRBV5-1 to TRBJ1-5, with D possibly matching TRBD1 (6 bases). CDR1 SGHRS and CDR2 YFSETQ come from the germline V gene. This CDR3 is built from 15 residues. Trimming took 1 base from V and 4 from J, leaving 12 bases between them. The CDR3 nucleotides are TGCGCCAGCAGCTTGACAGGGACCCCTAATCAGCCCCAGCATTTT. Protein sequence: CASSLTGTPNQPQHF.

This chain links TRBV24-1 with TRBJ2-2; unclear D gene. Germline CDR1 KGHDR, CDR2 SFDVKD. V was shortened by 4 bases and J by 4 bases, with 12 bases between the two germline ends. This CDR3 is built from 15 residues. The CDR3 DNA reads as TGTGCCACCAGTGACTGGAACTCCGTCACCGGGGAGCTGTTTTTT. It encodes CATSDWNSVTGELFF.